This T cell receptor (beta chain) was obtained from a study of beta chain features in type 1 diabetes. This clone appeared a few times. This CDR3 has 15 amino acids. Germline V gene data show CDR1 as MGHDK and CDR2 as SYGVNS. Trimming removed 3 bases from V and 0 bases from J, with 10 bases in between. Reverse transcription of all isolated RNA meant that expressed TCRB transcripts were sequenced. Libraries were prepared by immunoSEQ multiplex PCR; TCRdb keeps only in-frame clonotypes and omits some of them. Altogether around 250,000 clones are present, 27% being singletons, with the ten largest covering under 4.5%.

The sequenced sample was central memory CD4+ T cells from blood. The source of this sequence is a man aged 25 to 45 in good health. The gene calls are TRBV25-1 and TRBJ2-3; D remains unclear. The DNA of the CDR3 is TGTGCCAGCAGTGATTGGGCGACTAGCACAGATACGCAGTATTTT. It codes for CASSDWATSTDTQYF.